The 16 T cell receptor beta chains in this list originate from one sample, sequenced in a study of blood T cell repertoires in COVID-19. Measured with immunoSEQ multiplex PCR; TCRdb has only the in-frame clones, and not every one. Among about 130,000 clones listed, roughly nine tenths were seen once. The sequencing input was peripheral blood. All receptors derive from a man aged 50 to 60 with COVID-19, enrolled during active disease.

The genes are TRBV5-4 and TRBJ1-3, with a possible D match to TRBD1 (5 bases). The germline V and J ends were trimmed by 1 base and 0 bases, with 5 bases remaining between them. The CDR3 totals 14 residues. Germline V CDR1 and CDR2: SGHNT, YYREEE (reference sequence). CDR3 amino acids: CASSLQGSGNTIYF. CDR3 bases: TGTGCCAGCAGCTTGCAGGGCTCTGGAAACACCATATATTTT.

This clone was recorded only once. The chain uses TRBV5-1 and TRBJ2-6; 10 nucleotides line up with TRBD1. J was trimmed by 0 bases and V by 3 bases; bases with no gene match: 9. This CDR3 region has 19 residues. The germline gives CDR1 SGHRS, CDR2 YFSETQ. Written as DNA, the CDR3 is TGCGCCAGCAGCTCGCCCGGGACAGGGGTCGTCTCTGGGGCCAACGTCCTGACTTTC. Translating it yields CASSSPGTGVVSGANVLTF.

The chain has TRBV5-6 and TRBJ2-7; D might be TRBD2 (5 bases). Trimming left V 4 bases short and J 5 bases short, with 10 bases between. Germline V lookup: CDR1 SGHDT, CDR2 YYEEEE. The CDR3 contains 12 residues. As DNA, the CDR3 is TGTGCCAGCAGCCGGAGGAGCCACGAGCAGTACTTC. Translating it yields CASSRRSHEQYF.

The rearrangement joins TRBV28 to TRBJ2-7; 9 bases are a match to TRBD1. Germline assignment: CDR1 MDHEN and CDR2 SYDVKM. J lost 2 bases, V lost 7 bases, and 6 bases had no gene match. This CDR3 contains 14 residues. The CDR3 sequence is CASITGTGTYEQYF. The CDR3, as DNA: TGTGCCAGCATAACCGGGACAGGGACCTACGAGCAGTACTTC.

This clone was detected once. The chain has TRBV5-1 and TRBJ2-1, with 9 bases identical to TRBD2. The CDR3 is 15 amino acids. V shed 5 bases and J 6 bases; nucleotides not matched to a gene: 9. CDR1 and CDR2 (germline): SGHRS, YFSETQ. CDR3 protein: CASRTSGKSGNEQFF. The CDR3 DNA reads TGCGCCAGCAGGACTAGCGGAAAGTCTGGCAATGAGCAGTTCTTC. Full variable domain (missing parts from reference TRBV5-1 and TRBJ2-1): KAGVTQTPRYLIKTRGQQVTLSCSPISGHRSVSWYQQTPGQGLQFLFEYFSETQRNKGNFPGRFSGRQFSNSRSEMNVSTLELGDSALYLCASRTSGKSGNEQFFGPGTRLTVL.

The genes are TRBV11-2 and TRBJ1-2, with 8 bases aligning to TRBD1. The ends lost 3 bases at V and 6 bases at J; junction bases unmatched: 9. Germline CDR1 is SGHAT and CDR2 is FQNNGV. This CDR3 region has 15 residues. CDR3 region: CASSLIQGASNGYTF. The CDR3, as DNA: TGTGCCAGCAGCTTGATCCAGGGGGCGTCGAATGGCTACACCTTC.

Concerning this clone: One end of the junction does not line up with germline, which may come from a read error. V usage is TRBV11-2 and J usage is TRBJ2-1; D might be TRBD2 (6 bases). The CDR3 contains 16 residues. The V gene's germline CDR1 is SGHAT and CDR2 FQNNGV. CDR3 DNA: TGTGCCAGCAGCGGATCCGGGACTTTCTCCTACAATGAGCGGTTCTTC. This sequence encodes CASSGSGTFSYNERFF.

The rearrangement joins TRBV7-2 to TRBJ2-3, with a tentative D call TRBD2 (5 bases). Trimming left V 2 bases short and J 6 bases short, with 15 bases between. CDR3 length: 15 residues. The germline CDR1 and CDR2 sequences are SGHTA and FQGNSA. CDR3 nucleotide sequence: TGTGCCAGCAGCTTACAGAGCGGCCCCCACGATACGCAGTATTTT. This gives the protein CASSLQSGPHDTQYF.

The chain uses TRBV14 and TRBJ2-3, with 10 bases that match TRBD2. This CDR3 has 17 residues. The germline CDR1 and CDR2 sequences are SGHDN and FVKESK. Trimming took 1 base from V and 2 from J; bases not matched to a gene: 6. The CDR3 bases are TGTGCCAGCAGCCAAGCGGCTAGCGGGAGATTCACAGATACGCAGTATTTT. It yields the protein CASSQAASGRFTDTQYF.

The chain carries TRBV5-1 and TRBJ2-5, with D possibly matching TRBD1 (5 bases). CDR1 and CDR2 from the germline V gene are SGHRS and YFSETQ. The CDR3 loop spans 14 amino acids. V gave up 5 bases and J gave up 5 bases, with 16 bases separating them. The DNA for the CDR3 is TGCGCCAGCAGAAGGGGTCAGGCTGTGGAGACCCAGTACTTC. Protein sequence: CASRRGQAVETQYF. Complete variable domain (other parts from reference TRBV5-1 and TRBJ2-5): KAGVTQTPRYLIKTRGQQVTLSCSPISGHRSVSWYQQTPGQGLQFLFEYFSETQRNKGNFPGRFSGRQFSNSRSEMNVSTLELGDSALYLCASRRGQAVETQYFGPGTRLLVL.

The V call is TRBV5-1, the J call TRBJ2-3, with 10 bases aligning to TRBD2. CDR1 is SGHRS and CDR2 is YFSETQ in the germline V gene. The CDR3 extends over 17 amino acids. With 3 bases clipped from V and 0 bases from J, the junction kept 7 bases outside the gene matches. CDR3 loop: CASSSGLAPQSTDTQYF. DNA of the CDR3: TGCGCCAGCAGCTCGGGACTAGCGCCACAGAGCACAGATACGCAGTATTTT.

The chain joins TRBV5-1 to TRBJ2-2, with TRBD2 identical over 12 bases. From germline, CDR1 is SGHRS and CDR2 YFSETQ. The V and J ends lost 4 bases and 4 bases, in that order; junction bases with no gene match: 5. CDR3 size: 16 residues. The CDR3 DNA is TGCGCCAGCAGCCCCGGACTAGCGGGAATCACCGGGGAGCTGTTTTTT. Translating it yields CASSPGLAGITGELFF.

The chain links TRBV6-5 to TRBJ1-1, with 7 bases lining up with TRBD1. Per the germline V gene, CDR1 is MNHEY and CDR2 is SVGAGI. The CDR3 spans 14 residues. Trimming cost V 0 bases and J 5 bases; bases outside gene matches: 3. In DNA, the CDR3 is TGTGCCAGCAGTTACTCGACAGGGAGGACTGAAGCTTTCTTT. Protein: CASSYSTGRTEAFF.

The sample holds one count of this clone. The chain is built from TRBV4-2 and TRBJ2-1; a possible D gene is TRBD1 (6 bases). Per germline, CDR1 LGHNA and CDR2 YNFKEQ. The germline V and J ends were trimmed by 0 bases and 4 bases, with 16 bases remaining between them. CDR3 size: 17 residues. CDR3 region: CASSQDRGRGSYNEQFF. The CDR3 DNA is TGTGCCAGCAGCCAAGATCGGGGCAGGGGTTCGTACAATGAGCAGTTCTTC.

The J gene is TRBJ2-5, the V gene TRBV5-6, with TRBD2 identical over 10 bases. Germline CDR1 and CDR2: SGHDT and YYEEEE. The V and J ends lost 0 bases and 3 bases, in that order; junction bases with no gene match: 2. This CDR3 spans 15 amino acids. CDR3 sequence reads: CASSLGLAGEETQYF. Here the CDR3 DNA reads TGTGCCAGCAGCTTGGGGCTAGCGGGAGAAGAGACCCAGTACTTC. The variable domain in full, completed from reference TRBV5-6 and TRBJ2-5, reads DAGVTQSPTHLIKTRGQQVTLRCSPKSGHDTVSWYQQALGQGPQFIFQYYEEEERQRGNFPDRFSGHQFPNYSSELNVNALLLGDSALYLCASSLGLAGEETQYFGPGTRLLVL.

The gene calls are TRBV5-4 and TRBJ2-7, with 11 bases identical to TRBD2. This CDR3 is 16 amino acids long. The ends lost 4 bases at V and 1 base at J; junction bases unmatched: 7. Germline-derived CDR1 and CDR2 are SGHNT and YYREEE (reference sequence). CDR3 sequence: CASSPTTSGTSYEQYF. The CDR3 nucleotides read TGTGCCAGCAGCCCTACGACTAGCGGGACATCCTACGAGCAGTACTTC. The variable domain in full, with the rest retrieved from reference TRBV5-4 and TRBJ2-7, is ETGVTQSPTHLIKTRGQQVTLRCSSQSGHNTVSWYQQALGQGPQFIFQYYREEENGRGNFPPRFSGLQFPNYSSELNVNALELDDSALYLCASSPTTSGTSYEQYFGPGTRLTVT.